The 29 T cell receptor beta chains presented below share a single source sample, sequenced in a study of CD8 T cells in ankylosing spondylitis. One entry per CDR3 protein, called by TCRdb with MiXCR from the 5' RACE reads. The sample records more than 250,000 distinct CDR3 sequences, 6.5% to 10% being singletons. Whole-study results and caveats: Within ankylosing spondylitis blood, a TCR beta motif made up of roughly eight highly homologous variants appeared to be characteristic.

Which antigens these TCRs recognize remains unknown. Sequencing was performed on blood, either unsorted or a sorted T cell fraction (not recorded which). These receptors all stem from a male donor with ankylosing spondylitis.

This clonotype has a handful of counts. The gene calls are TRBV3-1 and TRBJ2-1; possible D gene TRBD2, 6 bases. Deletions cut 3 bases from V and 0 bases from J, with 15 bases between. From germline, CDR1 is LGHDT and CDR2 YNNKEL (reference sequence). The CDR3 loop spans 17 amino acids. CDR3 nucleotide sequence: TGTGCCAGCAGCCAGGAGTTAGCGGCCAGCTCCTACAATGAGCAGTTCTTC. Protein: CASSQELAASSYNEQFF.

This clonotype turned up a few times. V usage is TRBV20-1 and J usage is TRBJ2-5; TRBD2 matches at 9 bases. The CDR3 runs 18 residues. The ends lost 2 bases at V and 6 bases at J; junction bases unmatched: 19. Germline CDR1 is DFQATT and CDR2 is SNEGSKA (reference sequence). Here the CDR3 reads CSARSQTDPGLAPQTQYF. CDR3 coding DNA: TGCAGTGCTAGATCGCAGACAGACCCGGGACTAGCACCACAGACCCAGTACTTC.

The chain joins TRBV12-3 or TRBV12-4 to TRBJ2-1; D perhaps matches TRBD1 (6 bases). This CDR3 region has 14 residues. V dropped 6 bases and J dropped 6 bases, with 15 bases sitting between them. CDR3 in amino acids: CASRFSRGFNEQFF. In nucleotides, the CDR3 is TGTGCCAGCAGATTCTCCAGGGGATTCAATGAGCAGTTCTTC.

This clonotype came up a few times. The CDR3 loop is CASSLLQGIGADTQYF. The CDR3 region has the DNA TGTGCCAGCAGTTTACTCCAGGGGATAGGCGCAGATACGCAGTATTTT. The chain uses TRBV28 and TRBJ2-3, with D perhaps TRBD1 (6 bases). The CDR3 is made up of 16 amino acids. CDR1 is MDHEN, CDR2 SYDVKM, per germline. Trimming removed 2 bases at V and 4 bases at J, with 16 bases between.

This clonotype has ten or more counts. V is TRBV9 and J is TRBJ1-6; 7 bases map to TRBD1. Germline CDR1 is SGDLS and CDR2 is YYNGEE. There are 15 residues in the CDR3. V dropped 0 bases and J dropped 9; count of bases not matched to a gene: 6. The CDR3 sequence: CASSVEGTAGSPLHF. As DNA, the CDR3 is TGTGCCAGCAGCGTAGAGGGGACAGCGGGTTCACCCCTCCACTTT.

The rearrangement uses TRBV20-1 and TRBJ2-1; D not certain. CDR1 and CDR2 from the germline V gene are DFQATT and SNEGSKA (reference sequence). The CDR3 is made up of 14 amino acids. V lost 5 bases to trimming and J lost 2 bases, with 13 bases between them. In DNA form, the CDR3 reads TGCAGTGCTCAACTCCTAGGAGCCTACAATGAGCAGTTCTTC. Translated, it gives CSAQLLGAYNEQFF.

The table lists this clonotype with a few counts. The rearrangement uses TRBV6-5 and TRBJ2-1, with D unresolved. Per the germline V gene, CDR1 is MNHEY and CDR2 is SVGAGI. V lost 5 bases to trimming and J lost 10 bases, with 12 bases between them. CDR3 length equals 12 residues. The CDR3 nucleotides are TGTGCCAGCAGTCTCCGACGAGGAGAGCAGTTCTTC. Translated: CASSLRRGEQFF.

This clonotype showed up many times. The rearrangement joins TRBV5-1 to TRBJ2-3, with 11 nucleotides matching TRBD2. Germline V gives CDR1 SGHRS, CDR2 YFSETQ. The CDR3 has 16 amino acids. J was trimmed by 0 bases and V by 7 bases; bases with no gene match: 7. The CDR3 DNA sequence: TGCGCCAGCCTTCAAGGGACTAGCGGTAGCACAGATACGCAGTATTTT. Protein product: CASLQGTSGSTDTQYF.

This chain uses TRBV4-1 with TRBJ1-5; 8 positions agree with TRBD1. Germline values: CDR1 MGHRA, CDR2 YSYEKL. Losses at the gene ends were 0 bases for V and 7 bases for J; bases not matched to a gene: 8. The length of the CDR3 is 16 residues. The DNA for the CDR3 is TGCGCCAGCAGCCAAGACTACGGACAGGGTAGGCAGCCCCAGCATTTT. Translation: CASSQDYGQGRQPQHF.

This clonotype was seen a handful of times. The chain combines TRBV11-1 with TRBJ1-1; 7 positions match TRBD1. The V segment lost 2 bases and the J segment 0 bases; nucleotides outside the gene matches: 15. The length of the CDR3 is 19 residues. The germline gives CDR1 SGHAT, CDR2 FQDESV (reference sequence). CDR3 sequence (DNA): TGTGCCAGCAGCTTAAGGCGGACAGGTCTTCTTGGCATGAACACTGAAGCTTTCTTT. Amino acid sequence: CASSLRRTGLLGMNTEAFF. Drawing the rest from reference TRBV11-1 and TRBJ1-1, the complete variable domain is EAEVAQSPRYKITEKSQAVAFWCDPISGHATLYWYRQILGQGPELLVQFQDESVVDDSQLPKDRFSAERLKGVDSTLKIQPAELGDSAMYLCASSLRRTGLLGMNTEAFFGQGTRLTVV.

This clonotype has just a few counts. The V and J genes are TRBV25-1 and TRBJ1-2; D is ambiguous. Germline CDR1 is MGHDK and CDR2 is SYGVNS. Trimming left V 2 bases short and J 5 bases short, with 9 bases between. The CDR3 totals 13 residues. The CDR3 spells CASSENSWYGYTF. Written as DNA, the CDR3 is TGTGCCAGCAGTGAAAACAGCTGGTATGGCTACACCTTC.

This clonotype was seen a handful of times. The V gene is TRBV7-3, the J gene TRBJ2-3; TRBD1 matches 9 bases. V shed 4 bases and J 0 bases; nucleotides not matched to a gene: 8. This CDR3 has 17 residues. Germline-derived CDR1 and CDR2 are SGHTA and FQGTGA. CDR3: CASSSGTGRSSTDTQYF. The CDR3 DNA reads TGTGCCAGCAGCTCCGGGACAGGGAGAAGCAGCACAGATACGCAGTATTTT.

The chain recombines TRBV7-6 with TRBJ2-7, with D perhaps TRBD1 (5 bases). This CDR3 has 14 amino acids. The V end lost 5 bases, the J end lost 2 bases, and 13 bases lay between the germline ends. Looked up from germline, CDR1 is SGHVS and CDR2 is FNYEAQ. The CDR3 is CASSQPTVPYEQYF. For the CDR3, the DNA is TGTGCCAGCAGCCAGCCGACAGTTCCCTACGAGCAGTACTTC.

The V call is TRBV18, the J call TRBJ2-1; 8 positions match TRBD1. Losses at the gene ends were 3 bases for V and 2 bases for J; bases not matched to a gene: 6. Germline CDR1 is KGHSH and CDR2 is LQKENI. The CDR3 length is 16 residues. The CDR3 loop reads CASSPRTGTPYNEQFF. The CDR3 DNA reads TGTGCCAGCTCACCGCGGACAGGGACCCCCTACAATGAGCAGTTCTTC.

The genes are TRBV4-1 and TRBJ2-5; D might be TRBD1 (7 bases). V dropped 3 bases and J dropped 5 bases, with 13 bases sitting between them. The germline gives CDR1 MGHRA, CDR2 YSYEKL. The CDR3 covers 14 residues. In nucleotides, the CDR3 is TGCGCCAGCAGCCACCTACAGGGGAGGGAGACCCAGTACTTC. Amino acid sequence: CASSHLQGRETQYF.

The chain's CDR3 is CASSPRLGAGTDTQYF. CDR3 in DNA: TGTGCCAGCTCACCACGCCTGGGGGCAGGGACAGATACGCAGTATTTT. This sequence joins TRBV18 and TRBJ2-3; D might be TRBD1 (6 bases). CDR3 length equals 16 residues. V was clipped by 1 base and J by 3 bases, with 14 bases between them. The germline V gene has CDR1 KGHSH and CDR2 LQKENI.

This clonotype was seen just once. The chain couples TRBV27 to TRBJ2-7, with 9 bases identical to TRBD2. The junction had 13 bases not matched to a gene; V was cut back by 6 bases and J by 4 bases. The CDR3 contains 16 residues. In germline, CDR1 is MNHEY, CDR2 SMNVEV (reference sequence). CDR3 protein: CASSGGGLAGIYEQYF. In DNA form, the CDR3 reads TGTGCCAGCAGCGGGGGAGGGCTAGCGGGGATTTACGAGCAGTACTTC.

This clonotype showed up just a few times. The chain combines TRBV7-2 with TRBJ1-4, with D possibly matching TRBD1 (6 bases). The CDR3 is 14 residues long. Germline V gives CDR1 SGHTA, CDR2 FQGNSA. The ends were cut back, 6 bases at V and 6 bases at J, with 14 bases in the middle. The CDR3 reads CASSQRGRDEKLFF. Written as DNA, the CDR3 is TGTGCCAGCAGTCAAAGGGGGAGGGATGAAAAACTGTTTTTT.

This chain connects TRBV6-1 to TRBJ2-7; perhaps TRBD2 as D (5 bases). The CDR3 length is 12 residues. The germline V and J ends were trimmed by 5 bases and 7 bases, with 12 bases remaining between them. Germline V gene data show CDR1 as MNHNS and CDR2 as SASEGT. The CDR3 sequence is CASSRTGLEQYF. CDR3 DNA: TGTGCCAGCAGTCGGACGGGGTTAGAGCAGTACTTC.

The chain combines TRBV11-2 with TRBJ2-1, with D perhaps matching TRBD2 (6 bases). The V end was cut by 6 bases, the J end by 7 bases, with 10 bases between. This CDR3 has 12 residues. The germline V gene has CDR1 SGHAT and CDR2 FQNNGV. CDR3 loop: CASSTLANEQFF. In DNA form, the CDR3 reads TGTGCCAGCAGTACCCTAGCGAATGAGCAGTTCTTC.

The chain has TRBV5-6 and TRBJ1-5, with D uncertain. Germline V gene lookup returns CDR1 SGHDT and CDR2 YYEEEE. The germline V and J ends were trimmed by 0 bases and 7 bases, with 8 bases remaining between them. The CDR3 spans 13 residues. The CDR3 DNA is TGTGCCAGCAGCTTGGCCGCGGTACAGCCCCAGCATTTT. It encodes CASSLAAVQPQHF.

The chain recombines TRBV7-3 with TRBJ2-3; the match to TRBD1 covers 7 bases. CDR1 SGHTA and CDR2 FQGTGA come from the germline V gene. V lost 5 bases, J lost 2 bases, and 10 bases stayed unmatched. This CDR3 region has 16 residues. CDR3 loop: CASSPGMDRPTDTQYF. In nucleotides, the CDR3 is TGTGCCAGCAGCCCCGGGATGGACAGGCCCACAGATACGCAGTATTTT.

This clonotype appeared a few times. J is TRBJ1-5 and V is TRBV28; D is ambiguous. This CDR3 comprises 15 residues. The germline V gene encodes CDR1 MDHEN and CDR2 SYDVKM. V was cut by 11 bases and J by 5 bases, with 22 bases left in between. CDR3 nucleotide sequence: TGTGCCCTCGCGAGGGCAAGACTAGGATATCAGCCCCAGCATTTT. Its protein is CALARARLGYQPQHF.

This clonotype was seen a few times. The chain uses TRBV7-2 and TRBJ2-1, with no clear D. The CDR3 is 15 amino acids. The V gene's germline CDR1 is SGHTA and CDR2 FQGNSA. The ends were cut back, 0 bases at V and 4 bases at J, with 10 bases in the middle. The CDR3 nucleotides are TGTGCCAGCAGCTTAGCTTTTGGCAGGTACAATGAGCAGTTCTTC. Residues: CASSLAFGRYNEQFF.

This clonotype was recorded a few times. The gene calls are TRBV5-1 and TRBJ2-1; 9 bases fit TRBD2. Germline loops: CDR1 SGHRS, CDR2 YFSETQ. V lost 0 bases and J lost 3; bases outside the gene matches: 13. This CDR3 comprises 19 residues. The CDR3 DNA sequence: TGCGCCAGCAGCTTGGCAGGGCGGGAGGGCCTCATGATCTACAATGAGCAGTTCTTC. Residues: CASSLAGREGLMIYNEQFF.

This clonotype was counted a few times. The chain carries TRBV29-1 and TRBJ2-7, with unresolved D. In germline, CDR1 is SQVTM, CDR2 ANQGSEA. Trimming pared 4 bases from V and 6 bases from J, leaving 10 bases between. CDR3 length: 11 residues. The DNA for the CDR3 is TGCAGCGTTGGTTGGGGTCCCGAGCAGTACTTC. The encoded protein is CSVGWGPEQYF.

The rearrangement joins TRBV5-1 to TRBJ2-1; 13 bases line up with TRBD2. CDR1 and CDR2 (germline): SGHRS, YFSETQ. The CDR3 is 15 amino acids. With 5 bases clipped from V and 7 bases from J, the junction kept 6 bases outside the gene matches. Here the CDR3 reads CASRLAGGPSNEQFF. CDR3 coding DNA: TGCGCCAGCAGACTAGCGGGAGGGCCTTCGAATGAGCAGTTCTTC.

This clonotype has at least ten counts. In DNA, the CDR3 is TGTGCCAGCCAGAACCTAGGAAATTCACCCCTCCACTTT. It yields the protein CASQNLGNSPLHF. The chain combines TRBV12-3 or TRBV12-4 with TRBJ1-6; D is undetermined. This CDR3 has 13 amino acids. V was clipped by 8 bases and J by 7 bases, with 12 bases between them.

This clonotype showed up many times. The rearrangement joins TRBV20-1 to TRBJ2-5, with no clear D. There are 13 residues in the CDR3. With 1 base removed from V and 4 bases from J, the gap between germline ends came to 10 bases. CDR1 is DFQATT, CDR2 SNEGSKA, per germline (reference sequence). CDR3 sequence: CSARVPPRETQYF. The CDR3 DNA reads as TGCAGTGCTAGAGTGCCCCCTCGAGAGACCCAGTACTTC.